A single sample gave rise to the 29 T cell receptor beta chains below, sequenced in a study of T cell clonality in common variable immunodeficiency (dated by TCRdb to the mid-2010s). The full study reports these points: Reportedly, TCRbeta sequences from CVID had fewer deletions and N-nucleotide insertions, and highly modified clones with 13 or more V deletions were absent from CVID.

The library was built by means of the immunoSEQ multiplex PCR assay. This is the immuneACCESS table as TCRdb keeps it, with only in-frame sequences that have V and J called. A part of the clones is gone; compared with another copy, unresolved V genes explain less than half, and the rest is unexplained. This sample has fewer than 35,000 clones, none of them a singleton. Around 5.9% of the sample is held by the ten biggest clonotypes. These receptors' antigens are unknown. Sequenced sample: peripheral blood mononuclear cells. All receptors come from a human donor with common variable immunodeficiency.

This clone has just a few counts. The read terminates 3 residues before the CDR3 end, so the remaining end is supplied by the germline J gene. V usage is TRBV7-9 and J usage is TRBJ2-3; no reliable D call. CDR1 and CDR2 (germline): SEHNR, FQNEAQ (reference sequence). Trimming stripped 5 bases from V and 6 bases from J, with 15 bases between. The CDR3 loop spans 14 amino acids. CDR3 bases read: TGTGCCAGCAGCCAGAACGTCCAAGGGGATACG. This sequence encodes CASSQNVQGDT. The full-length CDR3 reads as CASSQNVQGDTQYF.

This clone has a count of ten or more. The read terminates 3 residues before the CDR3 end, so the remaining end is supplied by the germline J gene. This chain uses TRBV10-3 with TRBJ2-7; the match to TRBD1 covers 8 bases. The CDR3 totals 13 residues. The V gene end was trimmed by 5 bases and the J gene end by 3 bases; junction bases not matched to a gene: 3. Per germline, CDR1 ENHRY and CDR2 SYGVKD. CDR3 loop: CAISTGQGYEQYF. CDR3 DNA, as far as it was read: TGTGCCATCAGTACCGGACAGGGCTACGAG.

On this clone: The DNA ends 3 residues before the CDR3 does, and the rest of the CDR3 is filled in from the germline J gene. The chain uses TRBV7-2 and TRBJ1-2; maybe TRBD1 (6 bases). The CDR3 has 14 residues. Trimming cost V 6 bases and J 7 bases, with 18 bases left between them. Per the germline V gene, CDR1 is SGHTA and CDR2 is FQGNSA. CDR3 sequence: CASRLEQGFSGYTF. The part of the CDR3 DNA that was read is TGTGCCAGCAGACTCGAACAGGGATTCTCTGGC.

In its sample, this clone was seen many times. The read falls 3 residues short of the CDR3 end, and the missing part is taken from the germline J gene. The chain carries TRBV12-3 or TRBV12-4 and TRBJ2-1; D is possibly TRBD1 or TRBD2 (6 bases each). The CDR3 is made up of 15 amino acids. V lost 4 bases and J lost 9, with 19 bases in between. CDR3 DNA (partial): TGTGCCAGCAGTTCAATTCGGAGGGACATGGGTGAG. It specifies CASSSIRRDMGE. In full, the CDR3 reads CASSSIRRDMGEQFF.

This clone was picked up many times. With the read ending 3 residues before the CDR3 end, the germline J gene is used to fill in that end. V usage is TRBV7-8 and J usage is TRBJ2-4, with D possibly TRBD1 on 5 matching bases. CDR1 and CDR2 (germline): SGHVS, FQNEAQ. With 1 base removed from V and 7 bases from J, the gap between germline ends came to 14 bases. The CDR3 extends over 15 amino acids. The CDR3 spells CASSLGWQGTNIQYF. Incomplete CDR3 DNA: TGTGCCAGCAGCTTAGGTTGGCAGGGTACGAACATT.

Comment on this clone: The CDR3 extends 3 residues past the end of the read, so its final part is completed from the germline J gene. This chain joins TRBV19 and TRBJ1-2; weak D call: TRBD1 (5 bases). CDR1 LNHDA and CDR2 SQIVND come from the germline V gene (reference sequence). This CDR3 spans 14 amino acids. V was pared by 9 bases and J by 1 base, with 15 bases between. This chain's CDR3 is CASLNRGDNYGYTF. CDR3 DNA, as far as it was read: TGTGCCAGCCTTAATCGGGGGGATAACTATGGC. Looking up the rest from reference TRBV19 and TRBJ1-2 gives the full variable domain: DGGITQSPKYLFRKEGQNVTLSCEQNLNHDAMYWYRQDPGQGLRLIYYSQIVNDFQKGDIAEGYSVSREKKESFPLTVTSAQKNPTAFYLCASLNRGDNYGYTFGSGTRLTVV.

Comment on this clone: With the read ending 3 residues before the CDR3 end, the germline J gene is used to fill in that end. V gene TRBV19 combines with J gene TRBJ1-2, with no clear D. The CDR3 totals 9 residues. The V and J ends lost 11 bases and 4 bases respectively, with 5 bases between them. Germline V gene data show CDR1 as LNHDA and CDR2 as SQIVND (reference sequence). CDR3 region: CAAGYGYTF. CDR3 bases read: TGTGCCGCGGGCTATGGC.

This clone was picked up a small number of times. The CDR3 extends 3 residues past the end of the read, so its final part is completed from the germline J gene. This chain connects TRBV7-9 to TRBJ1-2; D not certain. This CDR3 has 14 residues. V lost 5 bases and J lost 3, with 13 bases in between. Germline CDR1 and CDR2: SEHNR and FQNEAQ (reference sequence). CDR3 DNA (partial): TGTGCCAGCAGCCCACCCTGGCAGGACTATGGC. It translates to CASSPPWQDYG. The full CDR3 reads CASSPPWQDYGYTF.

About this clone itself: The sequence runs out 3 residues before the end of the CDR3; the remainder is reconstructed from the germline J gene. V and J are TRBV2 and TRBJ2-7; possibly TRBD2 for D (6 bases). The CDR3 consists of 16 residues. Trimming took off 2 bases at V and 3 bases at J, with 17 bases between the two ends. Per the germline V gene, CDR1 is SNHLY and CDR2 is FYNNEI. The chain's CDR3 is CASSELPGGANYEQYF. The covered CDR3 bases are TGTGCCAGCAGTGAACTGCCTGGCGGGGCGAACTACGAG.

This clone was counted only a few times. Read data end 3 residues before the CDR3 end; the end is taken from the germline J gene. The chain is built from TRBV5-1 and TRBJ2-6; D may be TRBD2 (5 bases). Per germline, CDR1 SGHRS and CDR2 YFSETQ. Trimming cost V 4 bases and J 2 bases, with 10 bases left between them. The CDR3 runs 15 residues. The CDR3 sequence: CASSISGAGANVLTF. CDR3 DNA (partial): TGCGCCAGCAGCATTTCCGGGGCTGGGGCCAACGTC.

Worth noting for this clone: The read comes to an end 3 residues before the CDR3 does, leaving the germline J gene to fill in the end. The chain joins TRBV20-1 to TRBJ2-7; the match to TRBD1 covers 7 bases. The CDR3 spans 14 residues. CDR1 is DFQATT and CDR2 is SNEGSKA in the germline V gene (reference sequence). Unmatched junction bases numbered 8, after V lost 2 bases and J lost 4 bases. The CDR3 reads CSARSRTGLYEQYF. The covered CDR3 bases are TGCAGTGCTAGATCTAGGACAGGTCTGTACGAG.

About this clone itself: The read ends 3 residues shy of where the CDR3 ends; the end is completed using the germline J gene. This rearrangement joins TRBV7-9 to TRBJ1-2; 7 bases agree with TRBD1. Germline-derived CDR1 and CDR2 are SEHNR and FQNEAQ (reference sequence). This CDR3 contains 14 residues. The CDR3 DNA, read in part, is TGTGCCAGCAGCTTACCCGACAGGGCTGGCGGC. Its protein is CASSLPDRAGG. The complete CDR3 protein is CASSLPDRAGGYTF.

This clone appeared many times. Read sequence stops 3 residues before the CDR3 end, and the germline J gene provides the missing end. The rearrangement links TRBV29-1 to TRBJ1-4, with 10 nucleotides matching TRBD1. Germline trimming cut 5 bases from V and 7 bases from J; bases unmatched to any gene: 4. CDR1 is SQVTM and CDR2 is ANQGSEA in the germline V gene. The CDR3 covers 13 residues. This CDR3 reads CSVSRTGGEKLFF. Partial CDR3 DNA: TGCAGCGTTAGTCGGACAGGGGGTGAAAAA.

This clone was recorded at least ten times. The read stops 3 residues short of the end of the CDR3; the missing end is completed from the germline J gene. The chain uses TRBV12-3 or TRBV12-4 and TRBJ2-1, with 7 bases matching TRBD1. With V trimmed by 2 bases and J by 0 bases, 13 bases remained unmatched. The CDR3 is made up of 19 amino acids. The CDR3 region is CASSLLGTATTSSYNEQFF. Incomplete CDR3 DNA: TGTGCCAGCAGTTTACTCGGGACAGCCACAACGAGCTCCTACAATGAG.

Comments on this clone: The read ends 3 residues before the CDR3 terminus; that terminus is restored from the germline J gene. This chain uses TRBV19 with TRBJ2-7; D is uncertain. V was cut by 5 bases and J by 3 bases, with 17 bases left in between. The CDR3 loop spans 15 amino acids. CDR1 and CDR2 (germline): LNHDA, SQIVND (reference sequence). CDR3 DNA (partial): TGTGCCAGTAGTGCGTTTCACGAGATAAGCTACGAG. Encoded protein: CASSAFHEISYE. The full CDR3 protein reads CASSAFHEISYEQYF.

This clone was counted between two and nine times. The observed sequence ends 3 residues before the CDR3 terminus, with the missing tail filled in from the germline J gene. The V call is TRBV5-5, the J call TRBJ2-7; tentatively, D is TRBD2 (5 bases). V dropped 2 bases and J dropped 1 base, with 10 bases sitting between them. Germline-derived CDR1 and CDR2 are SGHKS and YYEKEE (reference sequence). This CDR3 is 14 amino acids long. CDR3 region: CASSFLSGSYEQYF. CDR3 DNA, as far as it was read: TGTGCCAGCAGCTTTCTGTCGGGGTCCTACGAG. The full variable domain, completed using reference TRBV5-5 and TRBJ2-7, is DAGVTQSPTHLIKTRGQQVTLRCSPISGHKSVSWYQQVLGQGPQFIFQYYEKEERGRGNFPDRFSARQFPNYSSELNVNALLLGDSALYLCASSFLSGSYEQYFGPGTRLTVT.

Remarks on this clone: The CDR3 goes on 3 residues after the read ends, and that part is filled in from the germline J gene. This sequence joins TRBV6-1 and TRBJ2-7, with 9 positions matching TRBD1. Germline CDR1 reads MNHNS; CDR2 reads SASEGT. Trimming cost V 1 base and J 3 bases; bases outside gene matches: 7. This CDR3 spans 16 amino acids. The CDR3 sequence: CASSEGLGTGIYEQYF. The sequenced CDR3 bases are TGTGCCAGCAGTGAAGGGCTAGGGACAGGGATCTACGAG.

This clone was detected ten times or more. The CDR3 goes on 3 residues after the read ends, and that part is filled in from the germline J gene. The chain uses TRBV7-3 and TRBJ1-1; 9 bases map to TRBD1. The CDR3 totals 16 residues. In germline, CDR1 is SGHTA, CDR2 FQGTGA. The CDR3 here is CASIVVPGQGALKAFF. Partial CDR3 DNA: TGTGCCAGTATCGTTGTGCCGGGACAGGGAGCTCTTAAA.

Note on this clone: The sequenced fragment ends 3 residues before the CDR3 boundary, so the rest is inferred from the germline J gene. The chain links TRBV19 to TRBJ2-5; D not certain. This CDR3 is built from 13 residues. CDR1 LNHDA and CDR2 SQIVND come from the germline V gene (reference sequence). Trimming removed 5 bases at V and 1 base at J, with 8 bases between. CDR3 DNA, as far as it was read: TGTGCCAGTAGTTCGACATCCCAAGAGACC. Translated: CASSSTSQET. The complete CDR3 reads CASSSTSQETQYF.

This clone was detected a few times. The read comes to an end 3 residues before the CDR3 does, leaving the germline J gene to fill in the end. This chain connects TRBV18 to TRBJ1-1, with 11 bases lining up with TRBD1. After removal of 4 bases from V and 5 bases from J, the junction contained 6 bases not matched to a gene. Germline lookup yields CDR1 KGHSH and CDR2 LQKENI. The CDR3 totals 15 residues. CDR3 sequence reads: CASSRTGGSSTEAFF. Partial CDR3 DNA: TGTGCCAGCTCACGGACAGGGGGCAGTAGTACTGAA.

As for this clone: The read halts 3 residues ahead of the CDR3 end, with the missing end drawn from the germline J gene. The chain combines TRBV6-2 or TRBV6-3 with TRBJ2-5, with a tentative D call TRBD2 (5 bases). The germline V and J ends were trimmed by 0 bases and 4 bases, with 15 bases remaining between them. Germline V gene lookup returns CDR1 MNHEY and CDR2 SVGEGT. The CDR3 contains 16 residues. The CDR3 DNA, read in part, is TGTGCCAGCAGTTACTCGAGGGTGGCAGGAGTAGAGACC. This gives the protein CASSYSRVAGVET. The entire CDR3 is CASSYSRVAGVETQYF.

This clone was recorded at least ten times. The CDR3 end is not reached by the read, which stops 3 residues before it; the germline J gene fills it in. The chain employs TRBV5-6 and TRBJ2-7, with TRBD1 identical over 11 bases. The germline gives CDR1 SGHDT, CDR2 YYEEEE. Trimming removed 4 bases from V and 5 bases from J; junction bases left unmatched: 5. The CDR3 covers 14 residues. CDR3 DNA, as far as it was read: TGTGCCAGCAGCAAGACGGGACAGGGGGACGAG. This encodes CASSKTGQGDE. From start to end, the CDR3 is CASSKTGQGDEQYF.

This clone was observed a handful of times. The CDR3 end falls 3 residues outside the read, so it is completed with the germline J gene. The rearrangement uses TRBV6-1 and TRBJ2-1; D may be TRBD1 (6 bases). Trimming took 2 bases from V and 8 from J, leaving 19 bases between them. The V gene's germline CDR1 is MNHNS and CDR2 SASEGT. The CDR3 extends over 16 amino acids. The CDR3 loop reads CASSEWSGRQVHEQFF. The CDR3 DNA, read in part, is TGTGCCAGCAGTGAATGGTCCGGAAGACAGGTCCATGAG.

As for this clone: The read ends 3 residues shy of where the CDR3 ends; the end is completed using the germline J gene. This chain connects TRBV19 to TRBJ1-5; D might be TRBD1 (5 bases). V was cut by 7 bases and J by 2 bases, with 21 bases left in between. The CDR3 sequence is 17 residues long. In germline, CDR1 is LNHDA, CDR2 SQIVND (reference sequence). The DNA read from the CDR3 is TGTGCCAGTACCACGTACCGCCCGGGGGATGGCAATCAGCCC. Translation: CASTTYRPGDGNQP. The whole CDR3 protein reads CASTTYRPGDGNQPQHF.

Points on this clone: The CDR3 end lies 3 residues beyond the end of the read and is filled in from the germline J gene. V is TRBV6-1 and J is TRBJ1-4; 10 positions agree with TRBD1. With 3 bases clipped from V and 7 bases from J, the junction kept 2 bases outside the gene matches. CDR1 MNHNS and CDR2 SASEGT come from the germline V gene. The CDR3 runs to 14 residues. The CDR3: CASSDGQGGEKLFF. CDR3 DNA, as far as it was read: TGTGCCAGCAGTGACGGACAGGGGGGTGAAAAA.

Comments on this clone: Read coverage stops 3 residues before the CDR3 terminus; the germline J gene supplies the remainder. This chain links TRBV30 with TRBJ1-1; 7 bases are shared with TRBD1. V gave up 5 bases and J gave up 5 bases; unmatched junction bases: 14. Germline CDR1 is GTSNPN and CDR2 is SVGIG (reference sequence). This CDR3 region has 15 residues. CDR3 region: CAWGRGGLSETEAFF. The CDR3 bases that were read are TGTGCCTGGGGGAGAGGGGGCCTCTCGGAAACTGAA.

Remarks on this clone: Read sequence stops 3 residues before the CDR3 end, and the germline J gene provides the missing end. This rearrangement joins TRBV19 to TRBJ2-7, with D perhaps TRBD2 (6 bases). The CDR3 has 14 amino acids. V lost 5 bases and J 1 base, leaving 12 bases between the germline ends. Germline values: CDR1 LNHDA, CDR2 SQIVND (reference sequence). CDR3 sequence: CASSFAGISYEQYF. CDR3 bases read: TGTGCCAGTAGTTTCGCGGGGATTTCCTACGAG.

This clone was detected many times. From the germline J gene comes the end of the CDR3, since the read stops 3 residues before it. This rearrangement joins TRBV2 to TRBJ1-6; D is uncertain. This CDR3 spans 13 amino acids. Deletions cut 0 bases from V and 10 bases from J, with 7 bases between. CDR1 and CDR2 from the germline V gene are SNHLY and FYNNEI. The part of the CDR3 DNA that was read is TGTGCCAGCAGTGAAGCAGAGGGCTCACCC. Translating gives CASSEAEGSP. The entire CDR3 sequence reads CASSEAEGSPLHF.

This clone was picked up many times. The DNA ends 3 residues before the CDR3 does, and the rest of the CDR3 is filled in from the germline J gene. The V and J genes are TRBV18 and TRBJ2-3, with D tentatively TRBD2 (5 bases). This CDR3 comprises 18 residues. The germline V gene encodes CDR1 KGHSH and CDR2 LQKENI. V dropped 1 base and J dropped 4 bases, with 21 bases sitting between them. The part of the CDR3 DNA that was read is TGTGCCAGCTCACCACTTACACAGTCCACAGCAGCGGCAGATACG. It specifies CASSPLTQSTAAADT. The complete CDR3 reads CASSPLTQSTAAADTQYF. The variable domain in full, completed from reference TRBV18 and TRBJ2-3, reads NAGVMQNPRHLVRRRGQEARLRCSPMKGHSHVYWYRQLPEEGLKFMVYLQKENIIDESGMPKERFSAEFPKEGPSILRIQQVVRGDSAAYFCASSPLTQSTAAADTQYFGPGTRLTVL.